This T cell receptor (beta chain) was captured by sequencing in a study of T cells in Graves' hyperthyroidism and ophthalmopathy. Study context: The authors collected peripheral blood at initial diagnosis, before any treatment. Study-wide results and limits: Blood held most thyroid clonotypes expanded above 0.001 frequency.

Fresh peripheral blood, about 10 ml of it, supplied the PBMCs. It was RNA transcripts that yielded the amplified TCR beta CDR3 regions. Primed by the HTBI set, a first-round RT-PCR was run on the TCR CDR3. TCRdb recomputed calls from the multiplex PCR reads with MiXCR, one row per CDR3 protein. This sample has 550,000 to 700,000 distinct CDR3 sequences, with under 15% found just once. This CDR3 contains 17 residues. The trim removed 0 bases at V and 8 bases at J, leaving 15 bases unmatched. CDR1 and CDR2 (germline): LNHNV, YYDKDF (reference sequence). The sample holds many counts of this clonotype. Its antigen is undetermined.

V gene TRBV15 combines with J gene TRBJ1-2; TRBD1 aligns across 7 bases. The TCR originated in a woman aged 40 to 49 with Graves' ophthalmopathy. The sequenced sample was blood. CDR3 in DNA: TGTGCCACCAGCAGAGATTCAGGGGGGACGAAACAACAGGGCTACACCTTC. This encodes CATSRDSGGTKQQGYTF.